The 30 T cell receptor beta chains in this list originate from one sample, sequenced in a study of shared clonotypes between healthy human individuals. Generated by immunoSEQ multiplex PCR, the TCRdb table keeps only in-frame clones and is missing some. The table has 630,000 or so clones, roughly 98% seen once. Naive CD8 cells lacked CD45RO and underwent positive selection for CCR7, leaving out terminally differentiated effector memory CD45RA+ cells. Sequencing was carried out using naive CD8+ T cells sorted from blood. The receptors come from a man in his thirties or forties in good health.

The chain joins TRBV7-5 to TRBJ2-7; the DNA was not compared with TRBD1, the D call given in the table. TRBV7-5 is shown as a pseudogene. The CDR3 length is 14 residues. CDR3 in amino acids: CVRSPRTGPYEQYF. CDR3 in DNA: TGTGTCAGAAGCCCGCGGACAGGACCCTACGAGCAGTACTTC.

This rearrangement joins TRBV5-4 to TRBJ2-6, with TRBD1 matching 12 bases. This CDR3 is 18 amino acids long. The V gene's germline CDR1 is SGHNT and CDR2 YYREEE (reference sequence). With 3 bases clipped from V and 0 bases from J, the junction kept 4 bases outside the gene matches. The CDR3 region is CASSSPGQGASGANVLTF. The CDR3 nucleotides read TGTGCCAGCAGCTCACCGGGACAGGGGGCCTCTGGGGCCAACGTCCTGACTTTC.

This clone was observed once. The chain's CDR3 is CASSQALRYNEQFF. The CDR3 region has the DNA TGCGCCAGCAGCCAAGCTCTGCGGTACAATGAGCAGTTCTTC. The chain links TRBV4-3 to TRBJ2-1; D call uncertain. V lost 1 base and J 4 bases, leaving 8 bases between the germline ends. This CDR3 has 14 residues. Germline V gene sequence: CDR1 LGHNA, CDR2 YSLEER.

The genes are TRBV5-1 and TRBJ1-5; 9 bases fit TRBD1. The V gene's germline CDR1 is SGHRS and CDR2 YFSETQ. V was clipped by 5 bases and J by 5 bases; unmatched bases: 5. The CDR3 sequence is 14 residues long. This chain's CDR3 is CASSFHRGHQPQHF. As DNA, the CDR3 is TGCGCCAGCAGTTTCCACAGGGGGCATCAGCCCCAGCATTTT.

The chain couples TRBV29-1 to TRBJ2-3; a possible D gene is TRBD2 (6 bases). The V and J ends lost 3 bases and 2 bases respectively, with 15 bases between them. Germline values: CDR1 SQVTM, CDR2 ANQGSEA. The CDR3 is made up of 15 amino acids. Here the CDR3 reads CSVEGGTRYTDTQYF. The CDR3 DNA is TGCAGCGTTGAGGGGGGAACCAGGTACACAGATACGCAGTATTTT.

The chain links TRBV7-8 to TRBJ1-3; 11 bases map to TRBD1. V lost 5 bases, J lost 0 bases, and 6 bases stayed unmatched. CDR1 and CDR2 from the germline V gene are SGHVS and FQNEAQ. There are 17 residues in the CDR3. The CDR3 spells CASSPGQGASSGNTIYF. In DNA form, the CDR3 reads TGTGCCAGCAGCCCCGGACAGGGGGCGAGCTCTGGAAACACCATATATTTT.

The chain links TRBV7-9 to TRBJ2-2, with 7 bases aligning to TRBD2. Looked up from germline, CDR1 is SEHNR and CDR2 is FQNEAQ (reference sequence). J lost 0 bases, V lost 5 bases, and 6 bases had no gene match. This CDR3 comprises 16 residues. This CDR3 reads CASSSTSEPNTGELFF. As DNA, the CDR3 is TGTGCCAGCAGCAGCACTAGCGAACCGAACACCGGGGAGCTGTTTTTT. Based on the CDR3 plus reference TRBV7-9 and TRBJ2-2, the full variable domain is DTGVSQNPRHKITKRGQNVTFRCDPISEHNRLYWYRQTLGQGPEFLTYFQNEAQLEKSRLLSDRFSAERPKGSFSTLEIQRTEQGDSAMYLCASSSTSEPNTGELFFGEGSRLTVL.

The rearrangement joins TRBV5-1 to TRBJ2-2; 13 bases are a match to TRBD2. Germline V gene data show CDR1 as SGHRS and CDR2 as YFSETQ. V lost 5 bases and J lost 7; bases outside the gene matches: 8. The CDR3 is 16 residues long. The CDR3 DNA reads TGCGCCAGCAGGAACGAACTAGCGGGAGGGAGCGGGGAGCTGTTTTTT. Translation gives CASRNELAGGSGELFF. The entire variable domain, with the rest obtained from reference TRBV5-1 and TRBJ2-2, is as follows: KAGVTQTPRYLIKTRGQQVTLSCSPISGHRSVSWYQQTPGQGLQFLFEYFSETQRNKGNFPGRFSGRQFSNSRSEMNVSTLELGDSALYLCASRNELAGGSGELFFGEGSRLTVL.

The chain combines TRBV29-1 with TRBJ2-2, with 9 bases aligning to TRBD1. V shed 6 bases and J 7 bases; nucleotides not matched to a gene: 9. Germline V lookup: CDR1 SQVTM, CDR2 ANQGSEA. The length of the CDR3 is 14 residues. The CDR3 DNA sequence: TGCAGCGTCCTCAGGACAGGGGTTGACGGGGAGCTGTTTTTT. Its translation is CSVLRTGVDGELFF.

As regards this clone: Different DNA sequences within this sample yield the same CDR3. The CDR3 region has the DNA TGTGCCAGCAGCCCGAGCGGTAGCTCCTACAATGAGCAGTTCTTC. This encodes CASSPSGSSYNEQFF. This chain joins TRBV9 and TRBJ2-1; tentative D call: TRBD2 (5 bases). Trimming cost V 4 bases and J 0 bases, with 11 bases left between them. Germline assignment: CDR1 SGDLS and CDR2 YYNGEE. CDR3 length: 15 amino acids.

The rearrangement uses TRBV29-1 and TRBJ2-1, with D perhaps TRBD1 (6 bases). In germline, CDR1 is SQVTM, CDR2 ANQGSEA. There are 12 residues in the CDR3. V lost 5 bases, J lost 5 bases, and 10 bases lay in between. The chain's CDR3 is CSVWTDNNEQFF. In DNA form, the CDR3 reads TGCAGCGTTTGGACAGACAACAATGAGCAGTTCTTC.

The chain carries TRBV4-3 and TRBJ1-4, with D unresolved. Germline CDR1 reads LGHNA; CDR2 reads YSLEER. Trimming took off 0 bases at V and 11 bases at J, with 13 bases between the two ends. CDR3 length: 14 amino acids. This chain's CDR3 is CASSQDRGARKLFF. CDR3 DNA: TGCGCCAGCAGCCAAGATCGTGGTGCGAGGAAACTGTTTTTT.

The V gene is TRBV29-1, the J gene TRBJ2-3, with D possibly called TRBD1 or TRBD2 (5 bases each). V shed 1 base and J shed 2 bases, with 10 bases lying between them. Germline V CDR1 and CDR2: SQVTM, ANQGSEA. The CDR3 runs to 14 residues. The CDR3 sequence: CSVEGFGTTDTQYF. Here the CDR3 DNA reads TGCAGCGTTGAAGGATTTGGGACCACAGATACGCAGTATTTT.

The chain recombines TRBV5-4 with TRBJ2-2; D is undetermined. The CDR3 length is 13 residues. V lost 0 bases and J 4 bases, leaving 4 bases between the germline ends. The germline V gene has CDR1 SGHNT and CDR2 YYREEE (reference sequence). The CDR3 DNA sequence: TGTGCCAGCAGCTTGGATGTCACCGGGGAGCTGTTTTTT. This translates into CASSLDVTGELFF.

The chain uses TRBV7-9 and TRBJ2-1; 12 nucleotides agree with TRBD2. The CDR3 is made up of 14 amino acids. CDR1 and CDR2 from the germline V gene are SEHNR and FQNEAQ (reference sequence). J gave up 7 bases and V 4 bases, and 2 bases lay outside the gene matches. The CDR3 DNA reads TGTGCCAGCAGCTACGGGACTAGCGGGAATGAGCAGTTCTTC. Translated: CASSYGTSGNEQFF.

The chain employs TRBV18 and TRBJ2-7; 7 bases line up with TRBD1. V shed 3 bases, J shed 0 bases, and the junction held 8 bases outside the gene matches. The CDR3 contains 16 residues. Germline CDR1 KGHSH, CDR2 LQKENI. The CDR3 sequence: CASSPPRGRGSYEQYF. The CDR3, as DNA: TGTGCCAGCTCACCCCCCAGGGGGAGAGGCTCCTACGAGCAGTACTTC.

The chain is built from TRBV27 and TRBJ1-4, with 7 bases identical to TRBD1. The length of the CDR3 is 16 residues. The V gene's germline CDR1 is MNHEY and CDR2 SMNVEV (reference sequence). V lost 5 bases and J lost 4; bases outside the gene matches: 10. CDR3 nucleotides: TGTGCCAGCAGTACACGCTGGACAGGTGATAATGAAAAACTGTTTTTT. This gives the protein CASSTRWTGDNEKLFF. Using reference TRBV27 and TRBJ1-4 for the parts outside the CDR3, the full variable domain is EAQVTQNPRYLITVTGKKLTVTCSQNMNHEYMSWYRQDPGLGLRQIYYSMNVEVTDKGDVPEGYKVSRKEKRNFPLILESPSPNQTSLYFCASSTRWTGDNEKLFFGSGTQLSVL.

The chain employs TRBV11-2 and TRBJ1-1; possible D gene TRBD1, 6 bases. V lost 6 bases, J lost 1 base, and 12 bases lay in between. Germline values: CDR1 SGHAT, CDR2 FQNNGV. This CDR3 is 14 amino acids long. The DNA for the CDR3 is TGTGCCAGCAGAGAGGGGGGGTGGAACACTGAAGCTTTCTTT. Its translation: CASREGGWNTEAFF.

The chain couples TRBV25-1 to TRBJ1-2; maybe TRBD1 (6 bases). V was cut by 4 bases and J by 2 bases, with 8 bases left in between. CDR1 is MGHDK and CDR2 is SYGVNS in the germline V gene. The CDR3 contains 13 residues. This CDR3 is CASSATGNYGYTF. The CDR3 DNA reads TGTGCCAGCAGTGCTACAGGGAACTATGGCTACACCTTC.

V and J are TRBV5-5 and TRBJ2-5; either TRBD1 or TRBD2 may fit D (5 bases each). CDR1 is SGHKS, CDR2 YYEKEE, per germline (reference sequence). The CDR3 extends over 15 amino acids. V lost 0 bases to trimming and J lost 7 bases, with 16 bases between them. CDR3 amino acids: CASSLDLREEGTQYF. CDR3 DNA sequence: TGTGCCAGCAGCTTGGATCTCAGGGAAGAGGGGACCCAGTACTTC.

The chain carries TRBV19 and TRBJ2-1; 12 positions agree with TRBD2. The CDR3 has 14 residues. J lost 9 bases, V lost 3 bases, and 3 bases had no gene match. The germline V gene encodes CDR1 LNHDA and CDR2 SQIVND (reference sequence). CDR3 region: CASSMTSGSGEQFF. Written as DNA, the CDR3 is TGTGCCAGTAGTATGACTAGCGGGAGCGGTGAGCAGTTCTTC. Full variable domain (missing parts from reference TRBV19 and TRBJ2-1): DGGITQSPKYLFRKEGQNVTLSCEQNLNHDAMYWYRQDPGQGLRLIYYSQIVNDFQKGDIAEGYSVSREKKESFPLTVTSAQKNPTAFYLCASSMTSGSGEQFFGPGTRLTVL.

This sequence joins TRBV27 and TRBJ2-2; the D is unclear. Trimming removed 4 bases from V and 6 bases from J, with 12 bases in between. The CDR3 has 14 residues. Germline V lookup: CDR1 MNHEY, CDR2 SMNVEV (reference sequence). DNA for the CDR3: TGTGCCAGCAGTTCCTTAAATCCCGCCGGGGAGCTGTTTTTT. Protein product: CASSSLNPAGELFF.

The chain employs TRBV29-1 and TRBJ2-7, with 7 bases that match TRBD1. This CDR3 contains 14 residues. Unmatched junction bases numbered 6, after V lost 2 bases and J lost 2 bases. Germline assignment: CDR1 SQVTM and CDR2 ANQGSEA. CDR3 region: CSVETPGQTYEQYF. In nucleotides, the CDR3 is TGCAGCGTTGAAACCCCGGGACAGACCTACGAGCAGTACTTC.

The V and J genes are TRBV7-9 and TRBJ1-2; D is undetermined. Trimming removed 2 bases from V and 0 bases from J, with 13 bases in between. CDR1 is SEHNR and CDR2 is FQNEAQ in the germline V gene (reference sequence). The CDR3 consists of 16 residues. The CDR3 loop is CASSLYASEANYGYTF. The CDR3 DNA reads TGTGCCAGCAGCTTATATGCGTCAGAAGCTAACTATGGCTACACCTTC.

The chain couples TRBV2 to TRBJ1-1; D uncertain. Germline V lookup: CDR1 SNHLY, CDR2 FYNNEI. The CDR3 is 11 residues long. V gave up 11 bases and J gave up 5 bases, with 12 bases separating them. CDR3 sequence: CAVRLRTEAFF. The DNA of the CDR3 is TGTGCCGTACGACTTAGGACTGAAGCTTTCTTT.

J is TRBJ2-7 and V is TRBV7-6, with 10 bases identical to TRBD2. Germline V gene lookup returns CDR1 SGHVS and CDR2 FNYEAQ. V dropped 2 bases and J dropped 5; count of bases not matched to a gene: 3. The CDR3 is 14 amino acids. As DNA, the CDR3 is TGTGCCAGCAGCTTAATCCTAGCGGGAGACGAGCAGTACTTC. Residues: CASSLILAGDEQYF.

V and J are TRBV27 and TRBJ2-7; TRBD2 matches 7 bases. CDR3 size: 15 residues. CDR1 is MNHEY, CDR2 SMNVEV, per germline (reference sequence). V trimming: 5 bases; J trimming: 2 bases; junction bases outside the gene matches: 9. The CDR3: CASSLREVKPYEQYF. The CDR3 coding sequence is TGTGCCAGCAGTCTCCGGGAGGTCAAGCCCTACGAGCAGTACTTC.

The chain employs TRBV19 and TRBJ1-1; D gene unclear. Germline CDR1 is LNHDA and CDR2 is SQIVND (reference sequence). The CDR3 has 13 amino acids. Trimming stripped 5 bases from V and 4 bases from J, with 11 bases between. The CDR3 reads CASSVGRTTEAFF. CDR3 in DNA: TGTGCCAGTAGTGTCGGGAGGACCACTGAAGCTTTCTTT. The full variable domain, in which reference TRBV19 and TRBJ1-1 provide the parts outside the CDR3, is DGGITQSPKYLFRKEGQNVTLSCEQNLNHDAMYWYRQDPGQGLRLIYYSQIVNDFQKGDIAEGYSVSREKKESFPLTVTSAQKNPTAFYLCASSVGRTTEAFFGQGTRLTVV.

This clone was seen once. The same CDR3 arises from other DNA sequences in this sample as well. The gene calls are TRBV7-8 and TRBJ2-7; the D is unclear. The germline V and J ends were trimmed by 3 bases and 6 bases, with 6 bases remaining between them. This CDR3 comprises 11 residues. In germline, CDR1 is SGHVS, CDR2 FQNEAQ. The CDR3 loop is CASSFGSEQYF. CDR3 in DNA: TGTGCCAGCAGCTTTGGAAGCGAGCAGTACTTC.

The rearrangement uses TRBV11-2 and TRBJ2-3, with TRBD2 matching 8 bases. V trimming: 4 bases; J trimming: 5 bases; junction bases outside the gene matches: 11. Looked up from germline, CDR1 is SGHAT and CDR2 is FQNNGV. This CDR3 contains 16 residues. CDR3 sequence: CASSSSVASGLDTQYF. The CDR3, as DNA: TGTGCCAGCAGCTCCTCTGTAGCTAGCGGGTTAGATACGCAGTATTTT.